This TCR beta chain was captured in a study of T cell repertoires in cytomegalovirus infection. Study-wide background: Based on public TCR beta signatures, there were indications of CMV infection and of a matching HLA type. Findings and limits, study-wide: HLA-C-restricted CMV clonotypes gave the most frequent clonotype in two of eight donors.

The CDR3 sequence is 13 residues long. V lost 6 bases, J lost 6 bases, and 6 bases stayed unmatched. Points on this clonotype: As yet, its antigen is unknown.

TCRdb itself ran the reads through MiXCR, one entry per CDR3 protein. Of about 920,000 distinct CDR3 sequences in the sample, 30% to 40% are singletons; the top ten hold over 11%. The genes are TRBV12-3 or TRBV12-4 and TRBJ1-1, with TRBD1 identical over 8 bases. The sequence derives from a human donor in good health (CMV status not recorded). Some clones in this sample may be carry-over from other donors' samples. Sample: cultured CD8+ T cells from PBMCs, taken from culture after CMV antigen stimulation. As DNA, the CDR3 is TGTGCCAGCAGGCAACAGGGGGTACCTGAAGCTTTCTTT. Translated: CASRQQGVPEAFF.